This TCR beta chain was found in a study of blood T cell repertoires in COVID-19. Study at large: COVID-19 samples collected from the United States, Italy and Spain covered acute and convalescent phases.

V was clipped by 5 bases and J by 5 bases; unmatched bases: 9. Germline assignment: CDR1 SGHVS and CDR2 FQNEAQ. The CDR3 has 16 residues. This clone has more than one count but fewer than ten. In the original workflow: Scientists estimated how many nucleated cells there were by amplifying reference gene primers. Profiling relied on immunoSEQ multiplex PCR, and the TCRdb table lists in-frame clones only, not all of them. Clone size and V and J calls were adopted from that table, with D and trimming inferred from the DNA. Among around 55,000 clones listed, around 85% were seen once. The genes are TRBV7-8 and TRBJ1-5; 10 positions match TRBD1. Sequenced sample: peripheral blood. The sequence was obtained from a human donor in a cohort sampled during active COVID-19. Written as DNA, the CDR3 is TGTGCCAGCAGCCCTGCGGGACAGGGGTTGCATCAGCCCCAGCATTTT. Translated, it gives CASSPAGQGLHQPQHF.